These 9 T cell receptor beta chains came from one sample sequenced in a study of T cell repertoires in cytomegalovirus infection. TCRdb reprocessed the reads via MiXCR and lists one record per CDR3 protein. There are about 830,000 distinct CDR3 sequences in the sample; roughly 33% occur only once, and 9.5% to 15% lies in the top ten. These TCRs' antigens remain unknown. The material was cultured CD8+ T cells from PBMCs, obtained from culture after CMV antigen stimulation. The receptors derive from a human donor in good health (CMV status not recorded). Some clones in this sample may be carry-over from other donors' samples.

At least ten counts were recorded for this clonotype. This chain's CDR3 is CASSQKAGGNTGELFF. CDR3 bases: TGTGCCAGCAGCCAAAAAGCGGGGGGCAACACCGGGGAGCTGTTTTTT. The rearrangement uses TRBV4-2 and TRBJ2-2; 9 bases are shared with TRBD2. CDR1 is LGHNA, CDR2 YNFKEQ, per germline. V lost 2 bases, J lost 2 bases, and 3 bases stayed unmatched. The CDR3 runs to 16 residues.

This clonotype was seen at least ten times. The V and J genes are TRBV7-9 and TRBJ2-5, with 10 positions matching TRBD2. V shed 7 bases, J shed 3 bases, and the junction held 14 bases outside the gene matches. CDR3 length: 17 amino acids. Germline V lookup: CDR1 SEHNR, CDR2 FQNEAQ (reference sequence). CDR3 amino acids: CASTPSIASGGEETQYF. Written as DNA, the CDR3 is TGTGCCAGCACCCCCAGCATTGCTAGCGGGGGAGAAGAGACCCAGTACTTC.

With regard to this clonotype: Just one base apart from a much larger clone, this may be a read error. The chain combines TRBV12-3 or TRBV12-4 with TRBJ2-1; D gene ambiguous. The CDR3 has 15 residues. Trimming removed 5 bases from V and 10 bases from J, with 21 bases in between. In nucleotides, the CDR3 is TGTGCCAGCAGTCCCGGCCCCGTCGACAAAACAGAGCAGTTCTTC. Amino acids: CASSPGPVDKTEQFF.

The chain joins TRBV6-1 to TRBJ2-3, with 10 bases lining up with TRBD1. Trimming cost V 3 bases and J 6 bases; bases outside gene matches: 9. The CDR3 covers 16 residues. The germline V gene encodes CDR1 MNHNS and CDR2 SASEGT. Here the CDR3 DNA reads TGTGCCAGCAGTGATTGGACAGGGGGATCCGTTGATACGCAGTATTTT. Its translation: CASSDWTGGSVDTQYF.

This clonotype occurred many times. This rearrangement joins TRBV7-2 to TRBJ1-2, with D possibly TRBD1 on 6 matching bases. This CDR3 spans 15 amino acids. The V and J ends lost 1 base and 8 bases respectively, with 17 bases between them. Germline-derived CDR1 and CDR2 are SGHTA and FQGNSA. The CDR3 loop reads CASSLVPQGIEGYTF. The DNA for the CDR3 is TGTGCCAGCAGCTTAGTCCCACAGGGCATTGAGGGCTACACCTTC.

A few counts support this clonotype. The V call is TRBV7-8, the J call TRBJ2-7; tentative D call: TRBD2 (5 bases). Germline loops: CDR1 SGHVS, CDR2 FQNEAQ. This CDR3 region has 13 residues. V was shortened by 0 bases and J by 4 bases, with 7 bases between the two germline ends. The CDR3 here is CASSLARTYEQYV. CDR3 DNA: TGTGCCAGCAGCTTAGCAAGGACTTACGAGCAGTACGTC.

Notes on this clonotype: A read error may account for a junction end that differs from germline. The chain employs TRBV7-9 and TRBJ2-3; 10 bases align to TRBD2. The CDR3 consists of 17 residues. Germline loops: CDR1 SEHNR, CDR2 FQNEAQ (reference sequence). The CDR3 DNA sequence: TGTGCCAGCAGCGACCCGGAACTAGCGGGATTCCCAGATAAGCAGTATTTT. Amino acid sequence: CASSDPELAGFPDKQYF.

In nucleotides, the CDR3 is TGTGCCAGCAGTCCCGAGAGGGCGAGTAACTATGGCTACACCTTC. This codes for CASSPERASNYGYTF. The rearrangement links TRBV27 to TRBJ1-2; D is ambiguous. From germline, CDR1 is MNHEY and CDR2 SMNVEV (reference sequence). The CDR3 spans 15 residues. V dropped 5 bases and J dropped 1 base, with 14 bases sitting between them.

The rearrangement uses TRBV7-6 and TRBJ1-2; 7 bases are a match to TRBD1. The CDR3 totals 14 residues. Germline V gives CDR1 SGHVS, CDR2 FNYEAQ. The junction had 5 bases not matched to a gene; V was cut back by 1 base and J by 6 bases. DNA for the CDR3: TGTGCCAGCAGCTTAGGGCTTACAGGGGATGGCTACACCTTC. Translating it yields CASSLGLTGDGYTF.